Following are 13 T cell receptor beta chains from one sample sequenced in a study of T-cell reconstitution after alpha-beta-depleted transplantation in children. This sample's TCRbeta library carried unique molecular identifier barcodes. A single record per CDR3 protein comes from TCRdb applying MiXCR to the PCR reads. The sample lists 400,000 to 450,000 distinct CDR3 sequences; roughly two fifths were seen once. This material consisted of PBMCs, taken before TCRalphabeta/CD19-depleted stem cell transplant. The source of these receptors is a girl aged 2-10 years with aplastic anemia, due to receive a stem cell transplant.

The sample holds many counts of this clonotype. CDR3 region: CSVVGQNTEAFF. In DNA, the CDR3 is TGCAGCGTTGTTGGGCAGAACACTGAAGCTTTCTTT. The chain carries TRBV29-1 and TRBJ1-1; D is unclear. Trimming pared 4 bases from V and 1 base from J, leaving 7 bases between. Germline CDR1 reads SQVTM; CDR2 reads ANQGSEA. The CDR3 runs to 12 residues.

The chain carries TRBV25-1 and TRBJ2-7; 11 bases align to TRBD2. CDR3 length equals 14 residues. Germline assignment: CDR1 MGHDK and CDR2 SYGVNS. The V segment lost 6 bases and the J segment 8 bases; nucleotides outside the gene matches: 9. This CDR3 reads CASRAGTSGQKQYF. In DNA, the CDR3 is TGTGCCAGCAGGGCCGGGACTAGCGGACAAAAGCAGTACTTC.

This clonotype was observed a handful of times. The chain combines TRBV7-9 with TRBJ2-2; 8 bases match TRBD1. Germline V CDR1 and CDR2: SEHNR, FQNEAQ (reference sequence). Trimming cost V 5 bases and J 7 bases; bases outside gene matches: 9. This CDR3 is built from 15 residues. The CDR3 region has the DNA TGTGCCAGCAGCCAAGGACAGGGTTTTTTCGGGGAGCTGTTTTTT. The encoded protein is CASSQGQGFFGELFF.

This clonotype was counted at least ten times. The chain employs TRBV7-2 and TRBJ1-2, with D tentatively TRBD1 (5 bases). The length of the CDR3 is 14 residues. V gave up 4 bases and J gave up 2 bases, with 11 bases separating them. The germline gives CDR1 SGHTA, CDR2 FQGNSA. The CDR3 coding sequence is TGTGCCAGCAGCTCCGAGACAGCAAACTATGGCTACACCTTC. Its protein product is CASSSETANYGYTF.

This clonotype has ten or more counts. This chain connects TRBV12-3 or TRBV12-4 to TRBJ1-1, with 7 nucleotides matching TRBD1. The CDR3 covers 13 residues. J was trimmed by 10 bases and V by 6 bases; bases with no gene match: 11. The CDR3 region has the DNA TGTGCCAGCAGCCTAAGGGGGCAGCGAGTAGCTTTCTTT. This encodes CASSLRGQRVAFF.

This clonotype has at least ten counts. CDR3 sequence reads: CASSEGQGVNYGYTF. DNA of the CDR3: TGTGCCAGCAGTGAAGGCCAGGGCGTTAACTATGGCTACACCTTC. The gene calls are TRBV2 and TRBJ1-2; tentatively, D is TRBD1 (5 bases). CDR3 length: 15 residues. Per the germline V gene, CDR1 is SNHLY and CDR2 is FYNNEI. Trimming took 1 base from V and 1 from J, leaving 10 bases between them.

The chain joins TRBV7-8 to TRBJ2-3, with 8 bases lining up with TRBD2. V lost 2 bases to trimming and J lost 0 bases; unmatched junction nucleotides: 4. This CDR3 spans 16 amino acids. CDR1 and CDR2 (germline): SGHVS, FQNEAQ. The CDR3 protein is CASSLMRTSSTDTQYF. DNA for the CDR3: TGTGCCAGCAGCTTAATGCGGACTAGCAGCACAGATACGCAGTATTTT.

The V gene is TRBV7-9, the J gene TRBJ2-5; D might be TRBD1 or TRBD2, each matching 6 bases. CDR1 is SEHNR, CDR2 FQNEAQ, per germline (reference sequence). The V and J ends lost 4 bases and 5 bases respectively, with 8 bases between them. The CDR3 spans 12 residues. As DNA, the CDR3 is TGTGCCAGCAGCTGGAGGGGGGAGACCCAGTACTTC. Its translation is CASSWRGETQYF.

The chain employs TRBV20-1 and TRBJ1-2; D might be TRBD1 (5 bases). This CDR3 is 11 amino acids long. Germline-derived CDR1 and CDR2 are DFQATT and SNEGSKA (reference sequence). Deletions cut 7 bases from V and 4 bases from J, with 10 bases between. CDR3 amino acids: CSVGDVYGYTF. The CDR3 DNA reads as TGCAGTGTCGGGGACGTCTATGGCTACACCTTC.

The chain recombines TRBV3-1 with TRBJ2-7; TRBD2 is a possible D gene (5 bases). Trimming removed 0 bases from V and 2 bases from J, with 11 bases in between. The CDR3 length is 15 residues. The germline V gene encodes CDR1 LGHDT and CDR2 YNNKEL (reference sequence). CDR3: CASSQDLGGPYEQYF. CDR3 nucleotides: TGTGCCAGCAGCCAAGATTTGGGCGGGCCCTACGAGCAGTACTTC.

The chain has TRBV20-1 and TRBJ2-7; D is uncertain. The V end lost 3 bases, the J end lost 3 bases, and 12 bases lay between the germline ends. Germline loops: CDR1 DFQATT, CDR2 SNEGSKA (reference sequence). CDR3 length equals 13 residues. CDR3 nucleotides: TGCAGTGCTAGGGCCCTGACCGGCTACGAGCAGTACTTC. It is translated as CSARALTGYEQYF.

The sample holds a few counts of this clonotype. This rearrangement joins TRBV6-1 to TRBJ2-7, with D tentatively TRBD1 or TRBD2 (5 bases each). The CDR3 extends over 13 amino acids. V was shortened by 2 bases and J by 6 bases, with 11 bases between the two germline ends. The germline CDR1 and CDR2 sequences are MNHNS and SASEGT. The CDR3 sequence: CASSEFAGTEQYF. The CDR3 coding sequence is TGTGCCAGCAGTGAATTCGCAGGGACCGAGCAGTACTTC.

In its sample, this clonotype was seen once. The V and J genes are TRBV7-3 and TRBJ2-1; either TRBD1 or TRBD2 may supply D (5 bases each). The V end was cut by 3 bases, the J end by 9 bases, with 12 bases between. This CDR3 comprises 13 residues. CDR1 and CDR2 (germline): SGHTA, FQGTGA. The DNA for the CDR3 is TGTGCCAGCAGCTTCTCGGGGCCGGGTGAGCAGTTCTTC. Its protein product is CASSFSGPGEQFF.